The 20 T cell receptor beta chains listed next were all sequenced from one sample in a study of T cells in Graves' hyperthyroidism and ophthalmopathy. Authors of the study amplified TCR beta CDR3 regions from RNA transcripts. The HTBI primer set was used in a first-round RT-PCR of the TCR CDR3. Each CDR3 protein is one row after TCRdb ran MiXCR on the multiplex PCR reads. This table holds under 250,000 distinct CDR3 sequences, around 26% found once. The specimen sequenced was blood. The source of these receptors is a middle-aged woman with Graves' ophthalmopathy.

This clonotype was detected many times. Here the CDR3 reads CASSLEHNYEQYF. For the CDR3, the DNA is TGTGCCAGCAGTTTAGAACATAATTACGAGCAGTACTTC. The chain combines TRBV28 with TRBJ2-7; D ambiguous. This CDR3 comprises 13 residues. The germline CDR1 and CDR2 sequences are MDHEN and SYDVKM. Trimming cost V 2 bases and J 4 bases, with 9 bases left between them.

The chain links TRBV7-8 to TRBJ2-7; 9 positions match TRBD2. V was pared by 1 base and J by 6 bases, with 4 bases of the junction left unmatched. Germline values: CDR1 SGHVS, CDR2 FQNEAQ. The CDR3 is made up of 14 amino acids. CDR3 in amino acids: CASSLGDSGSEQYF. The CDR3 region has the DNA TGTGCCAGCAGCTTAGGGGATAGCGGGAGCGAGCAGTACTTC.

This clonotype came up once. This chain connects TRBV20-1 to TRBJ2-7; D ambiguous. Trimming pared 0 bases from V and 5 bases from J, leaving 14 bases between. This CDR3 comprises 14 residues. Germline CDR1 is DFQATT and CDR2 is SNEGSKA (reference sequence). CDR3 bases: TGCAGTGCTAGAGATCCCGTGGGTTTCGACGAGCAGTACTTC. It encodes CSARDPVGFDEQYF.

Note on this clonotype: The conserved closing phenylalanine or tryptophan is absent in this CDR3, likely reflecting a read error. The CDR3 DNA follows: TGTGCCAGCAGTGCGGACAGGGTCTTGTACGAGCAGTACTAC. Amino acids: CASSADRVLYEQYY. The rearrangement joins TRBV6-1 to TRBJ2-7; TRBD1 matches at 8 bases. Germline V gene lookup returns CDR1 MNHNS and CDR2 SASEGT. The CDR3 has 14 amino acids. Trimming removed 4 bases from V and 4 bases from J; junction bases left unmatched: 6.

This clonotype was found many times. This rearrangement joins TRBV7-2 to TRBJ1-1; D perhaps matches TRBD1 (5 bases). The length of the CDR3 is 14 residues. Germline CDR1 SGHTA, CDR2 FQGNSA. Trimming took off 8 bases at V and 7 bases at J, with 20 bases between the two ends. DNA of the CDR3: TGTGCCAGCCGCCGGGACCTCAGCCGTGGTGAAGCTTTCTTT. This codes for CASRRDLSRGEAFF. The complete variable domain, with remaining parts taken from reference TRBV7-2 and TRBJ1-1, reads GAGVSQSPSNKVTEKGKDVELRCDPISGHTALYWYRQSLGQGLEFLIYFQGNSAPDKSGLPSDRFSAERTGGSVSTLTIQRTQQEDSAVYLCASRRDLSRGEAFFGQGTRLTVV.

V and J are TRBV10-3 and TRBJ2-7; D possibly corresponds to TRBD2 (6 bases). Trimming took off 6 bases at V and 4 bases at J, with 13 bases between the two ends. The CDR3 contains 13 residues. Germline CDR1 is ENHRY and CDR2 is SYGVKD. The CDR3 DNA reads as TGTGCCATCAGCTTCGGACGGGGGTACGAGCAGTACTTC. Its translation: CAISFGRGYEQYF.

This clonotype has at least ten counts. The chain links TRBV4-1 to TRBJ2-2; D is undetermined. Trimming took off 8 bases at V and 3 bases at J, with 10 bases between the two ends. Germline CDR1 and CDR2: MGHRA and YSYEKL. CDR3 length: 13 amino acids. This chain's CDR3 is CASPYSDTGELFF. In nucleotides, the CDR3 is TGCGCCAGCCCCTATTCGGACACCGGGGAGCTGTTTTTT.

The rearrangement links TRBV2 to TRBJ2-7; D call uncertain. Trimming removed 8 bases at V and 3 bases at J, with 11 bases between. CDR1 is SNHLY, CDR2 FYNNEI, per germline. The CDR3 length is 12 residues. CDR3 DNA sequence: TGTGCCAGCCGTAGTCTGTTCTACGAGCAGTACTTC. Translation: CASRSLFYEQYF.

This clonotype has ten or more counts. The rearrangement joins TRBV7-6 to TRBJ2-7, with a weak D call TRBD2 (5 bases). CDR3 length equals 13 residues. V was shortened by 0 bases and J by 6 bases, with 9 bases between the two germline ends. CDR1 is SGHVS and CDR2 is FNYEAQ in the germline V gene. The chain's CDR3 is CASSLAPSREQYF. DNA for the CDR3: TGTGCCAGCAGCTTAGCGCCTAGCCGCGAGCAGTACTTC.

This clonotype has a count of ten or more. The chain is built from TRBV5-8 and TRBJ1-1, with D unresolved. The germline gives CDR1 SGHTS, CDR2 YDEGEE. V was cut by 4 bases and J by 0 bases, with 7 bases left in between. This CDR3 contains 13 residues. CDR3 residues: CASSPMMNTEAFF. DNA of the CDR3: TGTGCCAGCAGCCCTATGATGAACACTGAAGCTTTCTTT.

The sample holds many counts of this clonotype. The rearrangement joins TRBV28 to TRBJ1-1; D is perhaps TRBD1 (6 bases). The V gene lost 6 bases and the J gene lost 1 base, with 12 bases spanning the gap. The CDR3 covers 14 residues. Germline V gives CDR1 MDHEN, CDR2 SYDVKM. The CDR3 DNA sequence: TGTGCCAGCAGCAAGAGGACAGCGAACACTGAAGCTTTCTTT. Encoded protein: CASSKRTANTEAFF.

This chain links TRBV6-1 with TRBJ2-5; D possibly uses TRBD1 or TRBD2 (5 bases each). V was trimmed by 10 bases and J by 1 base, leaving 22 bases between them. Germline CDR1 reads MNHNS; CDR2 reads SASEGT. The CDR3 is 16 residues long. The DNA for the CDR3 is TGTGCCACCGCGAAGGGGAAGAGGGAGATCCAAGAGACCCAGTACTTC. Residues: CATAKGKREIQETQYF.

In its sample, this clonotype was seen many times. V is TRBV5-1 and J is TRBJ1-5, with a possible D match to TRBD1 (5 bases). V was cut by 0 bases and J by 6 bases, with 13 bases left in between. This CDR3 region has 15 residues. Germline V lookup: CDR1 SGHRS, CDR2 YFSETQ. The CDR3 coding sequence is TGCGCCAGCAGCTTGGATGGGCAGGGCCTTCAGCCCCAGCATTTT. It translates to CASSLDGQGLQPQHF.

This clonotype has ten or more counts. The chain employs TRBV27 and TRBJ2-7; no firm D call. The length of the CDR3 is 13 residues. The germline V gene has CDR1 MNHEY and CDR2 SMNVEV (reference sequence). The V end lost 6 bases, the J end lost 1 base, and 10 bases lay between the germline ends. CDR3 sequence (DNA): TGTGCCAGCAGCTCGGAGTCTTCCTACGAGCAGTACTTC. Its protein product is CASSSESSYEQYF.

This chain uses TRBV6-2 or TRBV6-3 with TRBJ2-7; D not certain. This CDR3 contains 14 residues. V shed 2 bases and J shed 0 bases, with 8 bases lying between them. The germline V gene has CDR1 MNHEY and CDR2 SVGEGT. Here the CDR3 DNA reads TGTGCCAGCAGTTACACTGTCGGCTCCTACGAGCAGTACTTC. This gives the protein CASSYTVGSYEQYF.

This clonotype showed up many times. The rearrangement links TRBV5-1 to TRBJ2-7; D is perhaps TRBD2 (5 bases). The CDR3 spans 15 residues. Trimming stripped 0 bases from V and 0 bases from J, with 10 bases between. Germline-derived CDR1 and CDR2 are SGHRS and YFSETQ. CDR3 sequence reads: CASSLAGGRSYEQYF. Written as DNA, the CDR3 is TGCGCCAGCAGCTTGGCAGGAGGTCGCTCCTACGAGCAGTACTTC.

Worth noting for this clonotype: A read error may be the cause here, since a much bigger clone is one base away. The CDR3 loop reads CASSLVGVWEETQYF. CDR3 coding DNA: TGTGCCAGCAGCTTGGTAGGCGTCTGGGAAGAGACCCAGTACTTC. The V and J genes are TRBV5-6 and TRBJ2-5, with D unclear. This CDR3 has 15 residues. Trimming left V 0 bases short and J 3 bases short, with 12 bases between. Germline lookup yields CDR1 SGHDT and CDR2 YYEEEE.

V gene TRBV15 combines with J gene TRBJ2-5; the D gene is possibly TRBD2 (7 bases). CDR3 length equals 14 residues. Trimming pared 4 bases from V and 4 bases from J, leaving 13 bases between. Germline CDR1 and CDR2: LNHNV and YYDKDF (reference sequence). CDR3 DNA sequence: TGTGCCACCAGCACACGAGGGGGGGGAGAGACCCAGTACTTC. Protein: CATSTRGGGETQYF.

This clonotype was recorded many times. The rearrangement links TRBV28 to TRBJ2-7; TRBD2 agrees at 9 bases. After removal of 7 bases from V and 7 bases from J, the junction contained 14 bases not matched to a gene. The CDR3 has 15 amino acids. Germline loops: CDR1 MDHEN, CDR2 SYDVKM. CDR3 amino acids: CASTAHSGSGREQYF. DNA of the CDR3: TGTGCCAGCACCGCGCATAGCGGGAGTGGGAGGGAGCAGTACTTC.

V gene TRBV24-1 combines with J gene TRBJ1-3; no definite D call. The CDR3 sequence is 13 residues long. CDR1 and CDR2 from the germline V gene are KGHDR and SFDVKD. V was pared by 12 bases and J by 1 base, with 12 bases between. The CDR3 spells CAPKGGSGNTIYF. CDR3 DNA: TGTGCCCCCAAGGGCGGTTCTGGAAACACCATATATTTT.